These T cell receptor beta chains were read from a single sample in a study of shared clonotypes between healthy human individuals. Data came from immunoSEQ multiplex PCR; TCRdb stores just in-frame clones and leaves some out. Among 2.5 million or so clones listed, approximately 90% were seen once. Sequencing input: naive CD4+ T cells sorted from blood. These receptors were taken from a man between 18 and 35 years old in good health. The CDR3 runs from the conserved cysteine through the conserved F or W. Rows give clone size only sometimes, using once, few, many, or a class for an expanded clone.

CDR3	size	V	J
CASSLQGLLGYTF	-	TRBV7-2	TRBJ1-2
CASTHLPDRGMWRPQHF	-	TRBV6-7	TRBJ1-5
CASTQQEGTEAFF	-	TRBV7-6	TRBJ1-1
CAISESEVIQEIQYF	-	TRBV10-3	TRBJ2-5
CASSFGGNTEAFF	-	TRBV5-5	TRBJ1-1
CASSSQGTPSPLHF	-	TRBV11-2	TRBJ1-6
CASSLIDRSDGYTF	-	TRBV28	TRBJ1-2
CASSEIRTGAGELFF	once	TRBV6-1	TRBJ2-2
CASSINTGQTEQYF	-	TRBV7-9	TRBJ2-7
CASSDRLESYF	-	TRBV7-8	TRBJ2-7
CASSPHTPGQELEAFF	-	TRBV28	TRBJ1-1
CASRRGRRCNQPQHF	-	TRBV7-7	TRBJ1-5
CATPWGTGAYEQYF	once	TRBV6-5	TRBJ2-7
CASSGQAGANVLTF	once	TRBV2	TRBJ2-6
CASSLKGGRATEAFF	-	TRBV7-3	TRBJ1-1
CASSLGPEQYF	-	TRBV11-2	TRBJ2-7
CASSESSGSLGEQFF	-	TRBV10-2	TRBJ2-1
CASSLAGTGRGYF	-	TRBV6-5	TRBJ2-7
CASSTGTGELFF	-	TRBV2	TRBJ2-2
CASSQSSGGSYEQYF	-	TRBV14	TRBJ2-7
CASSSPFAATF	-	TRBV28	TRBJ1-2
CASSKGVGRDHLSYEQYF	-	TRBV21-1	TRBJ2-7
CASSSLRDGQETQYF	-	TRBV5-4	TRBJ2-5
CASSRGGQAYNEQFF	-	TRBV7-9	TRBJ2-1
CASSVDAVLNNEQFF	-	TRBV9	TRBJ2-1
CASSQLTGYAYEQYF	-	TRBV5-1	TRBJ2-7
CASKDDSPGSTEAFF	-	TRBV6-6	TRBJ1-1
CASSVDWGREQYF	-	TRBV9	TRBJ2-7
CASSDRGTQYF	-	TRBV2	TRBJ2-5
CASSQDADSVSGNTIYF	-	TRBV4-3	TRBJ1-3
CASRGSTDNSPLHF	-	TRBV25-1	TRBJ1-6
CASSITGGRTGELFF	-	TRBV19	TRBJ2-2
CASSVDWSSYNEQFF	-	TRBV7-2	TRBJ2-1
CAWSGGGGTDTQYF	-	TRBV30	TRBJ2-3
CASSLNIGGRTEAFF	-	TRBV7-9	TRBJ1-1
CASSQVGGGEQFF	once	TRBV4-1	TRBJ2-1
CASGVTDKETQYF	-	TRBV11-2	TRBJ2-5
CASSSTSDQETQYF	-	TRBV5-1	TRBJ2-5
CASSEGQPQHF	-	TRBV19	TRBJ1-5
CASSLPLTGDTQYF	-	TRBV5-1	TRBJ2-3
CASSSGTGAFF	-	TRBV6-5	TRBJ1-1
CASGLVVGSGSYEQYF	-	TRBV12-5	TRBJ2-7
CAWNVGGALREQYF	-	TRBV30	TRBJ2-7
CASSSSTGGPYGYTF	-	TRBV19	TRBJ1-2
CASSITASGSSTDTQYF	-	TRBV19	TRBJ2-3
CASSVTAGATDTRYF	-	TRBV9	TRBJ2-3
CASSRDGTFYEQYF	-	TRBV5-8	TRBJ2-7
CASTGDTEAFF	-	TRBV2	TRBJ1-1
CASSLQGGFTEAFF	-	TRBV5-1	TRBJ1-1
CASSLGPGQGGTEAFF	-	TRBV7-6	TRBJ1-1
CASSSDSPGYTF	-	TRBV6-6	TRBJ1-2
CASSDRVGNGEQYF	-	TRBV6-1	TRBJ2-7
CASSFGGVTDEQYF	-	TRBV7-9	TRBJ2-7
CAWAGKNSNQPQHF	-	TRBV30	TRBJ1-5
CASSQEFPGTGGYTF	-	TRBV4-3	TRBJ1-2
CASCPGGWGGYTF	-	TRBV28	TRBJ1-2
CASSPDHHTDTQYF	-	TRBV5-1	TRBJ2-3
CASSREQGRTGELFF	-	TRBV14	TRBJ2-2
CASSGQGFDNSPLHF	few	TRBV18	TRBJ1-6
CASSLASGTGALSTTF	-	TRBV5-4	TRBJ1-2